A single T cell receptor beta chain is shown here with its context. Its antigen is not identified. The data were taken from a study of CXCR3-negative and CXCR3-positive naive CD8 T cells. Study results and limitations: Naive cells with CXCR3 showed TRB CDR3s that were more hydrophobic than those in CXCR3-negative naive cells.

The authors made the TRB cDNA libraries by 5' RACE using UMI labels. TCRdb reprocessed the 5' RACE reads; each CDR3 protein has one entry and no DNA is given. This table holds about 89,000 distinct CDR3 sequences. The source is a human donor in good health. Some clones in this sample may be carry-over from other donors' samples. Sequenced sample: naive CXCR3+ CD8+ T cells from blood. Subset denoted: CD45RO-CCR7+CD27+CD95- naive CD8+ T cells expressing CXCR3 (TNR3+).

The CDR3 loop reads CASIRPDTGELFF. V gene TRBV28 combines with J gene TRBJ2-2; checking the TCRdb D call of TRBD2 is not possible without DNA. The CDR3 spans 13 residues. Germline assignment: CDR1 MDHEN and CDR2 SYDVKM.